A single sample gave rise to the 17 T cell receptor beta chains below, sequenced in a study of cytomegalovirus exposure and HLA in healthy donors. The PCR was carried out with 60 Vbeta primers and 13 Jbeta primers. Sequencing used immunoSEQ multiplex PCR; TCRdb keeps in-frame clones, though not all of them. The table includes fewer than 200,000 clones, 84% detected once. Sequenced sample: PBMCs. The receptors originated from a girl aged 2 to 9 in good health and CMV-seropositive.

The chain employs TRBV6-5 and TRBJ2-7; D is unclear. CDR1 MNHEY and CDR2 SVGAGI come from the germline V gene. Trimming removed 4 bases from V and 1 base from J, with 8 bases in between. CDR3 size: 13 residues. The CDR3 spells CASSLAGSYEQYF. The CDR3 DNA sequence: TGTGCCAGCAGTTTGGCCGGGTCCTACGAGCAGTACTTC.

The genes are TRBV30 and TRBJ1-2, with 9 bases identical to TRBD1. CDR3 length: 14 amino acids. After removal of 2 bases from V and 8 bases from J, the junction contained 9 bases not matched to a gene. Germline-derived CDR1 and CDR2 are GTSNPN and SVGIG (reference sequence). CDR3 residues: CAWSLPTGGGGYTF. CDR3 in DNA: TGTGCCTGGAGTCTCCCGACAGGGGGAGGGGGCTACACCTTC.

The V gene is TRBV28, the J gene TRBJ1-5; possible D gene TRBD1, 5 bases. Between the trimmed V and J ends, which lost 8 bases and 7 bases, there was a span of 12 bases. In germline, CDR1 is MDHEN, CDR2 SYDVKM. The CDR3 extends over 12 amino acids. CDR3 sequence reads: CASGGTEQPQHF. The CDR3 DNA reads TGTGCCAGCGGGGGGACCGAGCAGCCCCAGCATTTT.

The chain carries TRBV5-5 and TRBJ1-1, with 12 bases that match TRBD1. CDR1 and CDR2 from the germline V gene are SGHKS and YYEKEE (reference sequence). V lost 5 bases to trimming and J lost 4 bases; unmatched junction nucleotides: 3. The CDR3 length is 14 residues. The CDR3 sequence: CASRGTGGGTEAFF. As DNA, the CDR3 is TGTGCCAGCAGGGGGACAGGGGGCGGCACTGAAGCTTTCTTT.

The rearrangement uses TRBV28 and TRBJ1-5; 7 bases align to TRBD1. Germline loops: CDR1 MDHEN, CDR2 SYDVKM. The CDR3 length is 16 residues. Unmatched junction bases numbered 5, after V lost 2 bases and J lost 1 base. For the CDR3, the DNA is TGTGCCAGCAGTTTAGTAGGGGGCGGGAGCAATCAGCCCCAGCATTTT. Its translation: CASSLVGGGSNQPQHF. Drawing the rest from reference TRBV28 and TRBJ1-5, the complete variable domain is DVKVTQSSRYLVKRTGEKVFLECVQDMDHENMFWYRQDPGLGLRLIYFSYDVKMKEKGDIPEGYSVSREKKERFSLILESASTNQTSMYLCASSLVGGGSNQPQHFGDGTRLSIL.

The chain combines TRBV13 with TRBJ2-5; 11 bases map to TRBD2. CDR1 is PRHDT and CDR2 is FYEKMQ in the germline V gene (reference sequence). This CDR3 comprises 15 residues. Trimming took 3 bases from V and 0 from J; bases not matched to a gene: 0. CDR3 nucleotides: TGTGCCAGCAGCTTGACTAGCGGGAACCAAGAGACCCAGTACTTC. Amino acid sequence: CASSLTSGNQETQYF.

The chain employs TRBV21-1 and TRBJ2-5; TRBD1, as called in the table, went unchecked against the DNA. TRBV21-1 represents a pseudogene. The CDR3 loop spans 16 amino acids. The CDR3 coding sequence is TGTGCCAGCAGCAACCCCGGGACAGCCATCGGCGAGACCCAGTACTTC. Its protein product is CASSNPGTAIGETQYF.

The chain joins TRBV6-5 to TRBJ2-7; 8 nucleotides match TRBD1. The CDR3 has 13 residues. Germline lookup yields CDR1 MNHEY and CDR2 SVGAGI. Germline trimming cut 8 bases from V and 3 bases from J; bases unmatched to any gene: 6. CDR3 protein: CASRTGTNYEQYF. CDR3 nucleotide sequence: TGTGCCAGCCGGACAGGGACCAACTACGAGCAGTACTTC.

The chain carries TRBV11-2 and TRBJ2-1, with D possibly TRBD2 on 6 matching bases. This CDR3 is 14 amino acids long. Trimming shortened V by 6 bases and J by 7 bases, and 16 bases separated the two germline ends. CDR1 and CDR2 from the germline V gene are SGHAT and FQNNGV. CDR3 loop: CASSSIRGRNEQFF. The CDR3 DNA is TGTGCCAGCAGTTCGATACGGGGGAGGAATGAGCAGTTCTTC.

This chain links TRBV4-2 with TRBJ1-1, with 12 bases lining up with TRBD1. CDR3 length: 15 amino acids. V was pared by 5 bases and J by 8 bases, with 9 bases of the junction left unmatched. The germline V gene encodes CDR1 LGHNA and CDR2 YNFKEQ. The CDR3 protein is CASSTPGTGGEEAFF. CDR3 sequence (DNA): TGTGCCAGCAGCACTCCCGGGACAGGGGGCGAGGAAGCTTTCTTT.

On this clone itself: The junction differs from germline at one of its ends, possibly a read error. The chain links TRBV28 to TRBJ1-2; D possibly corresponds to TRBD1 (5 bases). This CDR3 comprises 17 residues. Germline-derived CDR1 and CDR2 are MDHEN and SYDVKM. The CDR3 spells CASSPTRQGVMGYGYAF. The CDR3 DNA reads as TGTGCCAGCAGTCCAACGCGGCAAGGGGTAATGGGCTATGGCTACGCCTTC.

This clone has a single count. The chain recombines TRBV9 with TRBJ2-2; 8 bases align to TRBD1. CDR1 and CDR2 from the germline V gene are SGDLS and YYNGEE. J gave up 5 bases and V 2 bases, and 8 bases lay outside the gene matches. This CDR3 has 16 residues. CDR3 nucleotides: TGTGCCAGCAGCGTCCCGGACAGGGTAGTAACCGGGGAGCTGTTTTTT. Its protein is CASSVPDRVVTGELFF.

V is TRBV28 and J is TRBJ1-5, with D unresolved. V was clipped by 6 bases and J by 0 bases, with 9 bases between them. The CDR3 has 14 amino acids. Germline-derived CDR1 and CDR2 are MDHEN and SYDVKM. The CDR3 region has the DNA TGTGCCAGCAGGTGGCAGGATAGCAATCAGCCCCAGCATTTT. This gives the protein CASRWQDSNQPQHF.

The chain couples TRBV27 to TRBJ2-6, with D perhaps TRBD2 (6 bases). The V end lost 7 bases, the J end lost 4 bases, and 14 bases lay between the germline ends. The CDR3 covers 15 residues. CDR1 and CDR2 from the germline V gene are MNHEY and SMNVEV (reference sequence). This CDR3 reads CASTTGVSGANVLTF. The CDR3 DNA reads as TGTGCCAGCACCACGGGAGTGTCAGGGGCCAACGTCCTGACTTTC.

The chain couples TRBV14 to TRBJ1-4; TRBD1 matches 8 bases. CDR3 size: 15 residues. CDR1 and CDR2 (germline): SGHDN, FVKESK. V lost 1 base and J lost 7; bases outside the gene matches: 5. The CDR3 DNA sequence: TGTGCCAGCAGCCAAGGGGGGACAGGCGCTGAAAAACTGTTTTTT. Translation gives CASSQGGTGAEKLFF.

This sequence joins TRBV6-5 and TRBJ2-1; 10 bases line up with TRBD1. V lost 1 base to trimming and J lost 14 bases; unmatched junction nucleotides: 14. Germline assignment: CDR1 MNHEY and CDR2 SVGAGI. This CDR3 is built from 16 residues. The CDR3 nucleotides are TGTGCCAGCAGTTACTTAGGGACAGGGGATCCTCACTTTAAGTTCTTC. Its protein is CASSYLGTGDPHFKFF.

This clone was observed at least ten times. This chain links TRBV2 with TRBJ2-5; 11 bases fit TRBD2. Germline-derived CDR1 and CDR2 are SNHLY and FYNNEI. The CDR3 runs to 15 residues. Trimming at V came to 6 bases and at J to 3 bases, leaving 6 bases not matched to a gene. CDR3 sequence (DNA): TGTGCCAGCAGGCCTCCGGGACTAGCGGAAGAGACCCAGTACTTC. It specifies CASRPPGLAEETQYF.